The clone carrying this TCR beta chain was seen a handful of times. Gene labels here are mouse ones. The CDR3 extends 1 residue past the end of the read, so its final part is completed from the germline J gene. Time point specified: mouse harvest day 14 after allogeneic transplant. Each mouse received 10^7 T-cell-depleted marrow cells plus 10^6 splenic CD5+ T cells by tail vein. V shed 0 bases and J shed 4 bases, with 7 bases lying between them. The germline CDR1 and CDR2 sequences are NSHNY and SYGAGN. The CDR3 spans 13 residues. The sample is drawn from a study of tissue T cells after allogeneic stem cell transplantation. The repertoire was sequenced with immunoSEQ multiplex PCR; TCRdb's copy has only in-frame clones and lacks some. The sample contains about 3,500 clones, 40% to 60% of which appear only once.

The sample was gut tissue. This receptor was identified in a female BALB/c mouse given C57BL/6 T cells with graft-versus-host disease after an allogeneic hematopoietic cell transplant. This rearrangement joins TRBV13-1 to TRBJ1-1, with D perhaps matching TRBD1 (6 bases). Partial CDR3 DNA: TGTGCCAGCAGTGATGGGGGGCGCACAGAAGTCTTC. This sequence encodes CASSDGGRTEVF. The whole CDR3 protein reads CASSDGGRTEVFF.